This T cell receptor (beta chain) is drawn from a study of T cell repertoires in cytomegalovirus infection. Whole-study context: Both CMV infection and a matching HLA type were indicated by public TCR beta signatures.

Whole-study results and caveats: CMV carriers having the relevant HLA were flagged by cumulative public TCR beta family frequency.

The CDR3 runs to 14 residues. Germline lookup yields CDR1 LNHDA and CDR2 SQIVND (reference sequence). Trimming pared 7 bases from V and 0 bases from J, leaving 10 bases between. TCRdb itself ran the reads through MiXCR, one entry per CDR3 protein. The repertoire holds under 150,000 distinct CDR3 sequences, with roughly 9% as singletons. In regard to this clonotype: Its cognate antigen is unknown.

This clonotype was obtained from a human donor in good health (CMV status not recorded). Some clones in this sample may be carry-over from other donors' samples. The J gene is TRBJ2-1, the V gene TRBV19; D is ambiguous. The sample consisted of PBMCs. CDR3 residues: CASKPQDSYNEQFF. In nucleotides, the CDR3 is TGTGCCAGTAAGCCCCAAGACTCCTACAATGAGCAGTTCTTC.